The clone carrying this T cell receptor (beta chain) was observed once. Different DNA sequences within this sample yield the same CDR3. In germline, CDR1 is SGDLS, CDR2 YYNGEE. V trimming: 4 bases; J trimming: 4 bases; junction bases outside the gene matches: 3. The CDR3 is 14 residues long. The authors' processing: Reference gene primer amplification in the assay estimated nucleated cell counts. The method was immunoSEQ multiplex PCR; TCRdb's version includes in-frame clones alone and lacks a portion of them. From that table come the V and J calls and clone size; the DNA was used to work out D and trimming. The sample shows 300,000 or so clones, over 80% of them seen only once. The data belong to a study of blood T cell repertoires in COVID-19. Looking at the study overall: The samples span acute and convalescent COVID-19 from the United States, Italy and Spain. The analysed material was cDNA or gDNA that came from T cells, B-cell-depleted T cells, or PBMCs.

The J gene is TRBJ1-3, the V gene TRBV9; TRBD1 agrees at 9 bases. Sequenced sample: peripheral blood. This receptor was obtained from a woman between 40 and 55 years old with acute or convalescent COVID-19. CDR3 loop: CASSTQGAGNTIYF. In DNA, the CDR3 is TGTGCCAGCAGCACACAGGGGGCCGGAAACACCATATATTTT.